This T cell receptor (beta chain) appears in the sequencing data of a study of blood T cell repertoires in COVID-19. About the study: Whether acute or convalescent, the COVID-19 samples came from the United States, Italy and Spain. Nucleic acid was either cDNA or gDNA, and it came from T cells, B-cell-depleted T cells, or PBMCs.

Germline assignment: CDR1 MNHEY and CDR2 SMNVEV (reference sequence). Trimming at V came to 6 bases and at J to 2 bases, leaving 9 bases not matched to a gene. The CDR3 consists of 15 residues. The authors' processing: Amplified reference gene primers provided the basis for estimating nucleated cell counts. TCRdb keeps only in-frame clones here, not all; method: immunoSEQ multiplex PCR. V and J calls plus clone size are reproduced from that table; the DNA served to infer D and trimming. The profile shows 140,000 or so clones, about four fifths of them singletons. The sequenced sample was peripheral blood. The chain recombines TRBV27 with TRBJ2-7; TRBD1 matches at 8 bases. The source is a human donor in a cohort sampled during active COVID-19. CDR3 DNA: TGTGCCAGCAGCCCGGGACAGGCTACGGCCTACGAGCAGTACTTC. Protein sequence: CASSPGQATAYEQYF.